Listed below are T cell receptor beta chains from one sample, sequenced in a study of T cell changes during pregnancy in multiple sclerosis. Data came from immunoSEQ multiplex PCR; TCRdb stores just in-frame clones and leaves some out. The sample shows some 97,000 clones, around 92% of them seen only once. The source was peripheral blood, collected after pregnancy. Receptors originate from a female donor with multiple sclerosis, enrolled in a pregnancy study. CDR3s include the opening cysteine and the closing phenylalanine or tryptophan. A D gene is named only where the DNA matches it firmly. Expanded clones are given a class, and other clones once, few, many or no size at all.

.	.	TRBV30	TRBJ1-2	TGTGCCTGGACCCGGCAGTCGGGAGGCTACACCTTC	CAWTRQSGGYTF
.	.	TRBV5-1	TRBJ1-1	TGCGCCAGCAGCTTGTTCACGGACCGCGGGACTGAAGCTTTCTTT	CASSLFTDRGTEAFF
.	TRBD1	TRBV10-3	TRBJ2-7	TGTGCCATCAGTGAATACCGACAGGGCAACGAGCAGTACTTC	CAISEYRQGNEQYF
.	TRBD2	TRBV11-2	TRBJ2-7	TGTGCCAGCAGCTTAGGGGCGGGAGACGAGCAGTACTTC	CASSLGAGDEQYF
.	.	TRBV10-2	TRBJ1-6	TGCGCCAGCTGGAATATCGGGGCAGGGGCTAATTCACCCCTCCACTTT	CASWNIGAGANSPLHF
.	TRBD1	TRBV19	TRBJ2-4	TGTGCCAGTATCGGGACAGGGAGGGCTTTAAAAAACATTCAGTACTTC	CASIGTGRALKNIQYF
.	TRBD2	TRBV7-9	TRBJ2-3	TGTGCCAGCAGCCCTCAACTAGCGGGAGGGCCGGTCGGCATGTATTTT	CASSPQLAGGPVGMYF
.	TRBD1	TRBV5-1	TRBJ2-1	TGCGCCAGCAGCCCGACAGGGTATGAGCAGTTCTTC	CASSPTGYEQFF
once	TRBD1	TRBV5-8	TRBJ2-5	TGTGCCAGCAGCTTCCTACAGGGGCCAGAGACCCAGTACTTC	CASSFLQGPETQYF
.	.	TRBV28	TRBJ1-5	TGTGCCAGCAGTTTAAAGCCGACGGGAAGCAATCAGCCCCAGCATTTT	CASSLKPTGSNQPQHF
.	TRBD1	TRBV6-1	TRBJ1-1	TGTGCCAGCAGCGATTCAGGGGGAGACACTGAAGCTTTCTTT	CASSDSGGDTEAFF
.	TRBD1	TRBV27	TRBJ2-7	TGTGCCAGCAGTTTACGAGAGACAGGGAACGAGCAGTACTTC	CASSLRETGNEQYF
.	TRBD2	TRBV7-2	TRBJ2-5	TGTGCCAGCAGCTACAGCGGGGGACTCTTGCGAGAGACCCAGTACTTC	CASSYSGGLLRETQYF
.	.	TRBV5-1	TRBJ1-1	TGCGCCAGCAGCTTAGGGGCGAGTCTGGACACTGAAGCTTTCTTT	CASSLGASLDTEAFF
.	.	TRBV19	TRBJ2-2	TGTGCCAGTAAGGAAACAGGGATCGGCGGGGAGCTGTTTTTT	CASKETGIGGELFF
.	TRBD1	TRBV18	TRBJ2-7	TGTGCCAGCTCACCGCTACCACAGGGGGACGAGCAGTACTTC	CASSPLPQGDEQYF
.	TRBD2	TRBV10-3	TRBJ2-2	TGTGCCATCACAAACAGCGGGGGGGTTACCGGGGAGCTGTTTTTT	CAITNSGGVTGELFF
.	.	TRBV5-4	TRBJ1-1	TGTGCCAGCAGCTTGTCAGAGGGAACTGAAGCTTTCTTT	CASSLSEGTEAFF
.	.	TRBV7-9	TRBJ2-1	TGTGCCAGCAGCCCGTACCGGGGGATCGATGAGCAGTTCTTC	CASSPYRGIDEQFF
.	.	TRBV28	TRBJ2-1	TGTGCCAGCAGGGGAGCATTGCGCATCGATGAGCAGTTCTTC	CASRGALRIDEQFF
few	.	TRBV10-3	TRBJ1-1	TGTGCCATCAGTGAGGTCGAAGCGGGCACTGAAGCTTTCTTT	CAISEVEAGTEAFF
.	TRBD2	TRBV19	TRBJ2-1	TGTGCCAGTAGCCCCATACTAGCGGGAGGGCCAAATGAGCAGTTCTTC	CASSPILAGGPNEQFF
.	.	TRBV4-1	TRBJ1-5	TGCGCCAGCAGCCAAGATCCAGAACGCCCGACACGCCAGCATTTT	CASSQDPERPTRQHF
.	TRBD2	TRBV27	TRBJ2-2	TGTGCCAGCAGTTCCCTAGCGGGGGCGCACACCGGGGAGCTGTTTTTT	CASSSLAGAHTGELFF
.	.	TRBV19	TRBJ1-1	TGTGCCTCGAACTCGGCGGCAGGGGCACTTAACACTGAAGCTTTCTTT	CASNSAAGALNTEAFF
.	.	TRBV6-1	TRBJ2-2	TGTGCCAGCAGAAGGGAGGCGAACACCGGGGAGCTGTTTTTT	CASRREANTGELFF
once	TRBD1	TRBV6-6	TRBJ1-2	TGTGCCAGCAGTCAACCGACAGGGATGCCGGGCGGCTACACCTTC	CASSQPTGMPGGYTF
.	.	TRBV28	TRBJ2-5	TGTGCCAGCAGGTCCGGTCGGGAAGAGACCCAGTACTTC	CASRSGREETQYF
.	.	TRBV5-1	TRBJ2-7	TGCGCCAGCAGAGGGAGAATGGAGCAGTACTTC	CASRGRMEQYF
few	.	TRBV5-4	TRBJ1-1	TGTGCCAGCAGCTCCGCGGTGAACACTGAAGCTTTCTTT	CASSSAVNTEAFF
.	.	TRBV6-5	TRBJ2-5	TGTGCCAGCAGTTACTCGATGGCCACCCAAGAGACCCAGTACTTC	CASSYSMATQETQYF
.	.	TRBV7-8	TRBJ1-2	TGTGCCAGCAGCTTAGCGGGGGGAGCAGAAAGCAACTCTGGCTACACCTTC	CASSLAGGAESNSGYTF
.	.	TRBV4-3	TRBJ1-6	TGCGCCAGCAGCCAAGATGGCCAAACGGGGAATTCACCCCTCCACTTT	CASSQDGQTGNSPLHF
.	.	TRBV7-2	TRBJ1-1	TGTGCCAGCAGCTTGGGAGACCTGAACACTGAAGCTTTCTTT	CASSLGDLNTEAFF
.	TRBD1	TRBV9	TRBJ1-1	TGTGCCAGCAGCCTCACAGGGGGGACTGAAGCTTTCTTT	CASSLTGGTEAFF
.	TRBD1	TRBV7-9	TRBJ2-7	TGTGCCAGCAGCGGGCGAAGCGAGGGACAGGGTCTCTACGAGCAGTACTTC	CASSGRSEGQGLYEQYF
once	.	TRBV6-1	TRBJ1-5	TGTGCCAGCAGTGAAATTCCCCAGATGACCCAGCATTTT	CASSEIPQMTQHF
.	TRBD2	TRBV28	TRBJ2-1	TGTGCCAGCAGTGCCCTACTAGCGGGATTTGACAATGAGCAGTTCTTC	CASSALLAGFDNEQFF
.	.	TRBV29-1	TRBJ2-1	TGCAGCACATACGGCGGTTCATACAATGAGCAGTTCTTC	CSTYGGSYNEQFF
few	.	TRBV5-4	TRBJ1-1	TGTGCCAGCAGCTTTGGCAAGATGAACACTGAAGCTTTCTTT	CASSFGKMNTEAFF
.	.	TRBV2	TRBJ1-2	TGTGCCAGCGTAGTCAGGGGAAGCGATGGCTACACCTTC	CASVVRGSDGYTF
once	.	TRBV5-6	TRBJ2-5	TGTGCCAGCAGCTACCGGGGGACCCAAGAGACCCAGTACTTC	CASSYRGTQETQYF
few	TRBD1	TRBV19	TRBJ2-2	TGTGCCAGTAGTATTCCGGACAGGGGCAACACCGGGGAGCTGTTTTTT	CASSIPDRGNTGELFF
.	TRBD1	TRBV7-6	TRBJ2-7	TGTGCCAGCAGCTTAGCGGACAGGGGGGCGTGGGAGCAGTACTTC	CASSLADRGAWEQYF
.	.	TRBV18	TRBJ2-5	TGTGCCAGCTCCCGGGATCAAGAGACCCAGTACTTC	CASSRDQETQYF
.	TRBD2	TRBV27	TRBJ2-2	TGTGCCAGCAGTCCTATAGCGGGGATTAACACCGGGGAGCTGTTTTTT	CASSPIAGINTGELFF
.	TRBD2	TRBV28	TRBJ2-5	TGTGCCAGCAGTTTATCGGTGGGAGGGCGGGAGACCCAGTACTTC	CASSLSVGGRETQYF
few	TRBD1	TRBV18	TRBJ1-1	TGTGCCAGCTCACCTGACAGGGCTGAAGCTTTCTTT	CASSPDRAEAFF
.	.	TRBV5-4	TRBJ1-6	TGTGCCAGCAGCTTAGGACCGAAGGGGGACACACCCCTCCACTTT	CASSLGPKGDTPLHF